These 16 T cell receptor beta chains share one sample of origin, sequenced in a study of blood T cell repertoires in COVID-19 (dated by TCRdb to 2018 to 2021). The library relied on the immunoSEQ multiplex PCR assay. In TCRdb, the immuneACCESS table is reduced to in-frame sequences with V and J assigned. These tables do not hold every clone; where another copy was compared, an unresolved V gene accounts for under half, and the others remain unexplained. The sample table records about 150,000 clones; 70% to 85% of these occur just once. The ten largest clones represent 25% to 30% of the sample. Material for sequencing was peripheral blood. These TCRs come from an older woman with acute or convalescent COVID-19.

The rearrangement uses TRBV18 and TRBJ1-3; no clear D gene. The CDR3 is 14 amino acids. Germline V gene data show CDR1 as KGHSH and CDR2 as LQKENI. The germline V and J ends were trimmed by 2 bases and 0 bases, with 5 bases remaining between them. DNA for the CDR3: TGTGCCAGCTCACCATCCTACTCTGGAAACACCATATATTTT. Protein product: CASSPSYSGNTIYF.

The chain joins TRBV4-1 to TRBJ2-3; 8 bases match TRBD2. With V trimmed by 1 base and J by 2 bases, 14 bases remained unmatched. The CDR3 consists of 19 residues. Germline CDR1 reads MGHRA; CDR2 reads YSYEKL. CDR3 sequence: CASSQVILGVAGPTDTQYF. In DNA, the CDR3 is TGCGCCAGCAGCCAAGTTATTTTGGGGGTAGCGGGGCCCACAGATACGCAGTATTTT.

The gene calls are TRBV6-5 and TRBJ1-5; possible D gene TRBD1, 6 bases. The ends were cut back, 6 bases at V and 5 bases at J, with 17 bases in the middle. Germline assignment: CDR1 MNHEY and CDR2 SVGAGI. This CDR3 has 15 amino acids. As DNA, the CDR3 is TGTGCCAGCAGCCCAACAGGGAATGGGGATCAGCCCCAGCATTTT. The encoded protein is CASSPTGNGDQPQHF.

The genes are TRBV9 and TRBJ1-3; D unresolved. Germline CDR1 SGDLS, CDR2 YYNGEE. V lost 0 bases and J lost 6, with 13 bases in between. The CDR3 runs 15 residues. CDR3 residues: CASSVEALTTNTIYF. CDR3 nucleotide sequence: TGTGCCAGCAGCGTAGAGGCACTAACAACAAACACCATATATTTT.

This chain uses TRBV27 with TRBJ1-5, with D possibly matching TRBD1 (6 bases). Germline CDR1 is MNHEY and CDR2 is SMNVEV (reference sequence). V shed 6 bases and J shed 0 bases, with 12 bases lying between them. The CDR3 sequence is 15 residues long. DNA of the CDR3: TGTGCCAGCAGGCCTTGGACAGATAGCAATCAGCCCCAGCATTTT. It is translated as CASRPWTDSNQPQHF.

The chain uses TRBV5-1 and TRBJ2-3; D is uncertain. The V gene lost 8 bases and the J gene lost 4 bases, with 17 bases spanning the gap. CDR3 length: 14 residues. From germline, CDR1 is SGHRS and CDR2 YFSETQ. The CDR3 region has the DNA TGCGCCAGTGCGGCGGCAGACCAACCAGATACGCAGTATTTT. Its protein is CASAAADQPDTQYF.

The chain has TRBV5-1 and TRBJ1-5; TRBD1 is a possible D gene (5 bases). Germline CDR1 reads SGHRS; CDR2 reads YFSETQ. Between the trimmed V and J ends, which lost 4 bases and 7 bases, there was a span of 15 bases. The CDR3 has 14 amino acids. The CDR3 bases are TGCGCCAGCAGCGTGGTGGGGGGAGGACAGCCCCAGCATTTT. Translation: CASSVVGGGQPQHF.

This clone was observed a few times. The DNA for the CDR3 is TGTGCCAGCAGCTTAGAGGCCTCTTACACAGATACGCAGTATTTT. As protein: CASSLEASYTDTQYF. The V call is TRBV7-3, the J call TRBJ2-3; no definite D call. This CDR3 is 15 amino acids long. V was clipped by 2 bases and J by 2 bases, with 11 bases between them. The V gene's germline CDR1 is SGHTA and CDR2 FQGTGA.

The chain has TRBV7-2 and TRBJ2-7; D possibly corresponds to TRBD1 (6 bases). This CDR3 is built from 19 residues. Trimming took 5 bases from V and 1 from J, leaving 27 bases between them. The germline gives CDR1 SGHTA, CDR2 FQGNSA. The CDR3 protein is CASSRPGTIQDSRSYEQYF. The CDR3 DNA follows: TGTGCCAGCAGCCGTCCCGGGACAATTCAAGATTCGAGGTCCTACGAGCAGTACTTC.

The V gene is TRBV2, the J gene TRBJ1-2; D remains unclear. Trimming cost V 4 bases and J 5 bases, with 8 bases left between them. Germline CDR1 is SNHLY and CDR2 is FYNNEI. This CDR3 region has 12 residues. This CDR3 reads CASSVSQYGYTF. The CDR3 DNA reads TGTGCCAGCAGTGTCTCCCAGTATGGCTACACCTTC.

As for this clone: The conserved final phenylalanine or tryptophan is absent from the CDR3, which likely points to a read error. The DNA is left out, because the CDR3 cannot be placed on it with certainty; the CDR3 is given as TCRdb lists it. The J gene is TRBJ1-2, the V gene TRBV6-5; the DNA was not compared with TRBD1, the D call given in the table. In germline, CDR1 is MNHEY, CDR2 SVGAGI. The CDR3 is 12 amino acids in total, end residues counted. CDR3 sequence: CASSNGQGGPLL.

For the CDR3, the DNA is TGTGCCAGCAGCCCTGGACAGGAGAGATTCCACTTT. It is translated as CASSPGQERFHF. This chain uses TRBV6-6 with TRBJ1-6, with 7 bases aligning to TRBD1. The junction had 10 bases not matched to a gene; V was cut back by 6 bases and J by 17 bases. Per germline, CDR1 MNHNY and CDR2 SVGAGI (reference sequence). This CDR3 region has 12 residues.

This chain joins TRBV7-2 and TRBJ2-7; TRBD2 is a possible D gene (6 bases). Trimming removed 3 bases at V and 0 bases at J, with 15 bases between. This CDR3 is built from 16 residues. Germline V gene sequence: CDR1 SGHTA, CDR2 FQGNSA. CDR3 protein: CASSLTKGGASYEQYF. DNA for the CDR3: TGTGCCAGCAGCTTGACGAAAGGCGGGGCCTCCTACGAGCAGTACTTC.

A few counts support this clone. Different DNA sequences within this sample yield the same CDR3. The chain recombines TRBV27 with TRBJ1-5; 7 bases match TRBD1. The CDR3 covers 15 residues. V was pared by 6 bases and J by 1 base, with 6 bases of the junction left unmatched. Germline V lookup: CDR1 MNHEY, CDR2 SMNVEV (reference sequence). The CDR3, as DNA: TGTGCCAGCAGACCGGGACAGTTAAGCAATCAGCCCCAGCATTTT. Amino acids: CASRPGQLSNQPQHF.

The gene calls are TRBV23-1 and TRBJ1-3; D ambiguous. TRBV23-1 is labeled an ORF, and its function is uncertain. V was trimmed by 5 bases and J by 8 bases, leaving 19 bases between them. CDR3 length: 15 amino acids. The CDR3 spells CASSKRRARSDTIYF. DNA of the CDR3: TGCGCCAGCAGTAAGAGGCGGGCCCGGTCGGACACCATATATTTT.

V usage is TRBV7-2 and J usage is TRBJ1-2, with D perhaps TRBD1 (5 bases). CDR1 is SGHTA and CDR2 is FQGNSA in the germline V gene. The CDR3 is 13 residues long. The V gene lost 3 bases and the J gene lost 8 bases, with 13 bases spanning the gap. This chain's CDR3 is CASSFGGRDGYTF. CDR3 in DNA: TGTGCCAGCAGCTTTGGGGGGAGAGACGGCTACACCTTC.